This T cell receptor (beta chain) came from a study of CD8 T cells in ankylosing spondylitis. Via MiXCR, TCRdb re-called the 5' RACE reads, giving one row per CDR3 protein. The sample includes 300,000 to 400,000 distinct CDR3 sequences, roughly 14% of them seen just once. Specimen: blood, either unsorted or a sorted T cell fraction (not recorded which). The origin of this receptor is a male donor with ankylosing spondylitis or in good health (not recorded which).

Here the CDR3 reads CSVRMGGFDEQYF. The CDR3 DNA is TGCAGCGTGCGGATGGGAGGGTTCGACGAGCAGTACTTC. The chain links TRBV29-1 to TRBJ2-7; 7 bases are a match to TRBD2. Germline trimming cut 6 bases from V and 5 bases from J; bases unmatched to any gene: 10. The CDR3 is 13 residues long. Per the germline V gene, CDR1 is SQVTM and CDR2 is ANQGSEA.